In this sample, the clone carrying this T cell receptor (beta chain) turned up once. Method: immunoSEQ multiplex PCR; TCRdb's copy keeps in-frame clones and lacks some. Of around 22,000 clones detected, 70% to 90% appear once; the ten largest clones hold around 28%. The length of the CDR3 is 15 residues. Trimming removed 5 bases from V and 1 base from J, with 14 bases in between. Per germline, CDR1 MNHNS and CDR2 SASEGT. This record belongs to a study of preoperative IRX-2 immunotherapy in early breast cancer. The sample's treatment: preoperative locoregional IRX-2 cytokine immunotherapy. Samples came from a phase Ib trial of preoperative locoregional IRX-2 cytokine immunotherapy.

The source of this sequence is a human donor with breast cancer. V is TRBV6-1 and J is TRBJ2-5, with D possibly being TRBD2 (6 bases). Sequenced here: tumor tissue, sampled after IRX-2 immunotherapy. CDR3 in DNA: TGTGCCAGCAGTCGCTCCGGGACTTCCCAAGAGACCCAGTACTTC. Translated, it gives CASSRSGTSQETQYF.